The 22 T cell receptor beta chains below all came from one sample that was sequenced in a study of regulatory T cells in long-lasting Graves disease. To make TCR beta libraries, researchers used iRepertoire HTBI primers and Arm-PCR of CDR3 regions. TCRdb re-called the multiplex PCR reads with MiXCR, one entry per CDR3 protein. Altogether some 340,000 distinct CDR3 sequences are present, approximately 25% being singletons, with the ten largest covering about 29%. Time point reported: persistent/refractory GD, antithyroid drugs over 5 years with positive TRAb. The TCR library used RNA extracted from PBMCs. The material was peripheral blood mononuclear cells (PBMCs), obtained when the disease was refractory, from a patient treated with antithyroid drugs. The origin of the receptors is a woman aged 40 to 50 with Graves disease.

In this sample, this clonotype turned up many times. The V call is TRBV2, the J call TRBJ1-5, with D uncertain. Germline lookup yields CDR1 SNHLY and CDR2 FYNNEI. The CDR3 is 14 residues long. The germline V and J ends were trimmed by 0 bases and 1 base, with 4 bases remaining between them. In DNA, the CDR3 is TGTGCCAGCAGTGAAGCGAGCAGCAATCAGCCCCAGCATTTT. Residues: CASSEASSNQPQHF.

This clonotype was found many times. The V call is TRBV6-1, the J call TRBJ2-5; no firm D call. This CDR3 comprises 15 residues. Per germline, CDR1 MNHNS and CDR2 SASEGT. V gave up 1 base and J gave up 5 bases, with 14 bases separating them. In DNA, the CDR3 is TGTGCCAGCAGTGAAGACTTTAGCCTCCTGGAGACCCAGTACTTC. It specifies CASSEDFSLLETQYF.

The sample holds many counts of this clonotype. The gene calls are TRBV6-5 and TRBJ2-5; D is undetermined. CDR3 length equals 12 residues. V dropped 0 bases and J dropped 5 bases, with 4 bases sitting between them. Germline V gives CDR1 MNHEY, CDR2 SVGAGI. CDR3 bases: TGTGCCAGCAGTTACTCGATCGAGACCCAGTACTTC. Its protein is CASSYSIETQYF.

This clonotype showed up just a few times. V and J are TRBV6-2 or TRBV6-3 and TRBJ2-7; D uncertain. Germline assignment: CDR1 MNHEY and CDR2 SVGEGT. The CDR3 length is 14 residues. V lost 2 bases, J lost 0 bases, and 8 bases lay in between. This chain's CDR3 is CASSYAVTSYEQYF. The CDR3 bases are TGTGCCAGCAGTTACGCGGTCACCTCCTACGAGCAGTACTTC.

At least ten counts were recorded for this clonotype. The chain combines TRBV5-5 with TRBJ2-5; no clear D gene. V lost 0 bases and J 4 bases, leaving 7 bases between the germline ends. Germline V gives CDR1 SGHKS, CDR2 YYEKEE (reference sequence). The CDR3 is made up of 13 amino acids. CDR3 nucleotides: TGTGCCAGCAGCTTGGATGTGGGAGAGACCCAGTACTTC. It is translated as CASSLDVGETQYF.

This rearrangement joins TRBV20-1 to TRBJ2-5; tentative D call: TRBD1 (5 bases). Germline V gene lookup returns CDR1 DFQATT and CDR2 SNEGSKA (reference sequence). Trimming removed 3 bases at V and 2 bases at J, with 13 bases between. The CDR3 totals 14 residues. CDR3 residues: CSASLVAGQETQYF. The CDR3 DNA sequence: TGCAGTGCTAGTCTGGTGGCAGGGCAAGAGACCCAGTACTTC.

This clonotype showed up many times. The rearrangement joins TRBV9 to TRBJ2-5; 7 positions agree with TRBD1. CDR3 length: 15 residues. The germline V gene encodes CDR1 SGDLS and CDR2 YYNGEE. The V segment lost 2 bases and the J segment 0 bases; nucleotides outside the gene matches: 4. The CDR3 region has the DNA TGTGCCAGCAGCGTGGGGACAGCCTACCAAGAGACCCAGTACTTC. Translating gives CASSVGTAYQETQYF.

This clonotype was seen repeatedly, ten times or more. J is TRBJ2-7 and V is TRBV20-1; no definite D call. With 5 bases removed from V and 2 bases from J, the gap between germline ends came to 13 bases. CDR1 is DFQATT, CDR2 SNEGSKA, per germline (reference sequence). The CDR3 is 13 amino acids. In nucleotides, the CDR3 is TGCAGTGCTCTACAAGAAGGACCCTACGAGCAGTACTTC. It translates to CSALQEGPYEQYF.

This chain links TRBV20-1 with TRBJ1-6, with unresolved D. The ends were cut back, 1 base at V and 7 bases at J, with 5 bases in the middle. Germline V gene data show CDR1 as DFQATT and CDR2 as SNEGSKA (reference sequence). This CDR3 is built from 12 residues. The CDR3 bases are TGCAGTGCTAGAGCGGGGAATTCACCCCTCCACTTT. Residues: CSARAGNSPLHF.

This clonotype has at least ten counts. The chain employs TRBV28 and TRBJ1-5; D not certain. There are 14 residues in the CDR3. Trimming removed 6 bases from V and 1 base from J, with 10 bases in between. Germline loops: CDR1 MDHEN, CDR2 SYDVKM. The CDR3 DNA sequence: TGTGCCAGCAGGAGACTGAACAGCAATCAGCCCCAGCATTTT. It encodes CASRRLNSNQPQHF.

This clonotype was detected a few times. The chain is built from TRBV20-1 and TRBJ1-4, with D possibly matching TRBD1 (5 bases). The V gene's germline CDR1 is DFQATT and CDR2 SNEGSKA (reference sequence). V lost 4 bases and J lost 0, with 15 bases in between. This CDR3 contains 16 residues. The CDR3 is CSAIRGLVATNEKLFF. The CDR3 DNA follows: TGCAGTGCTATCCGGGGCCTAGTTGCAACTAATGAAAAACTGTTTTTT.

This clonotype was counted only a few times. V usage is TRBV5-4 and J usage is TRBJ1-5; no clear D. V was pared by 4 bases and J by 4 bases, with 9 bases between. This CDR3 contains 13 residues. Germline V gives CDR1 SGHNT, CDR2 YYREEE (reference sequence). The CDR3 sequence: CASSATLNQPQHF. DNA of the CDR3: TGTGCCAGCAGCGCTACGCTTAATCAGCCCCAGCATTTT.

Details on this clonotype: This may be a read error, as it is one base from a much larger clone. This chain uses TRBV11-2 with TRBJ1-5, with D possibly matching TRBD1 (5 bases). Looked up from germline, CDR1 is SGHAT and CDR2 is FQNNGV. This CDR3 is built from 13 residues. The CDR3 bases are TGTGCCAGCAGCTTGGGGGGAAGTCAGCCCCAGCGTTTT. Translation gives CASSLGGSQPQRF. Using reference TRBV11-2 and TRBJ1-5 for the parts outside the CDR3, the full variable domain is EAGVAQSPRYKIIEKRQSVAFWCNPISGHATLYWYQQILGQGPKLLIQFQNNGVVDDSQLPKDRFSAERLKGVDSTLKIQPAKLEDSAVYLCASSLGGSQPQRFGDGTRLSIL.

On this clonotype: Given a much more abundant clone one base away, this may be a read error. Lacking the conserved final phenylalanine or tryptophan, this CDR3 likely reflects a read error. This rearrangement joins TRBV6-5 to TRBJ2-7; perhaps TRBD1 as D (6 bases). The V and J ends lost 0 bases and 3 bases respectively, with 15 bases between them. The CDR3 has 16 amino acids. Germline values: CDR1 MNHEY, CDR2 SVGAGI. CDR3 nucleotide sequence: TGTGCCAGCAGTTACTCCCGGACAGAGATTTTCTACGAGCAGTACCTC. This encodes CASSYSRTEIFYEQYL.

The V and J genes are TRBV5-1 and TRBJ2-5; D may be TRBD1 (6 bases). Trimming shortened V by 4 bases and J by 4 bases, and 14 bases separated the two germline ends. CDR1 is SGHRS and CDR2 is YFSETQ in the germline V gene. This CDR3 has 14 residues. The CDR3 nucleotides read TGCGCCAGCAGCACCGGCAGGGGACGAGAGACCCAGTACTTC. This encodes CASSTGRGRETQYF.

V gene TRBV7-2 combines with J gene TRBJ1-5, with TRBD1 identical over 7 bases. CDR1 is SGHTA, CDR2 FQGNSA, per germline. Trimming took 5 bases from V and 4 from J; bases not matched to a gene: 11. The length of the CDR3 is 16 residues. CDR3 coding DNA: TGTGCCAGCAGCCTCAGGGGGGAGATGGGGAATCAGCCCCAGCATTTT. Its protein product is CASSLRGEMGNQPQHF.

This clonotype was counted at least ten times. CDR3 residues: CASTPPGTGPYEQYF. The CDR3 nucleotides read TGTGCCAGCACCCCCCCCGGGACAGGGCCTTACGAGCAGTACTTC. The V and J genes are TRBV6-1 and TRBJ2-7, with 9 bases that match TRBD1. The V gene's germline CDR1 is MNHNS and CDR2 SASEGT. The CDR3 runs to 15 residues. Germline trimming cut 7 bases from V and 4 bases from J; bases unmatched to any gene: 11.

The chain is built from TRBV5-1 and TRBJ2-7; 11 nucleotides align to TRBD1. V was clipped by 5 bases and J by 4 bases; unmatched bases: 14. The V gene's germline CDR1 is SGHRS and CDR2 YFSETQ. The CDR3 extends over 17 amino acids. CDR3: CASRSDRGRGGRYEQYF. In nucleotides, the CDR3 is TGCGCCAGCAGATCGGACAGGGGGCGCGGAGGAAGGTACGAGCAGTACTTC. Complete variable domain (other parts from reference TRBV5-1 and TRBJ2-7): KAGVTQTPRYLIKTRGQQVTLSCSPISGHRSVSWYQQTPGQGLQFLFEYFSETQRNKGNFPGRFSGRQFSNSRSEMNVSTLELGDSALYLCASRSDRGRGGRYEQYFGPGTRLTVT.

The V and J genes are TRBV9 and TRBJ1-2; 7 bases line up with TRBD1. CDR3 length: 15 amino acids. Unmatched junction bases numbered 7, after V lost 3 bases and J lost 2 bases. CDR1 is SGDLS and CDR2 is YYNGEE in the germline V gene. The CDR3 DNA reads as TGTGCCAGCAGCGCCCGACAGGGTAGGAACTATGGCTACACCTTC. Encoded protein: CASSARQGRNYGYTF.

This clonotype was seen ten or more times. CDR3 nucleotide sequence: TGTGCCAGCAGTTATCTCGGGACGAGCGGGGAGCTGTTTTTT. Its translation: CASSYLGTSGELFF. The chain joins TRBV6-5 to TRBJ2-2; perhaps D is TRBD1 or TRBD2 (5 bases each). With 3 bases removed from V and 7 bases from J, the gap between germline ends came to 12 bases. Germline V gene lookup returns CDR1 MNHEY and CDR2 SVGAGI. This CDR3 has 14 residues.

A remark on this clonotype: A single base separates this from a much larger clone, so it may be a read error. The chain has TRBV29-1 and TRBJ2-7; the match to TRBD2 covers 7 bases. The CDR3 extends over 14 amino acids. Germline-derived CDR1 and CDR2 are SQVTM and ANQGSEA. V was pared by 7 bases and J by 6 bases, with 15 bases of the junction left unmatched. The CDR3 region has the DNA TGCAGCGCCTCCCTACTACTAGCGCCTAGCGAGCAGTACTTC. It specifies CSASLLLAPSEQYF.

This clonotype was detected ten times or more. The rearrangement links TRBV6-1 to TRBJ2-7; TRBD1 matches 7 bases. This CDR3 comprises 15 residues. CDR1 is MNHNS, CDR2 SASEGT, per germline. The V gene end was trimmed by 0 bases and the J gene end by 4 bases; junction bases not matched to a gene: 6. The CDR3 reads CASSEARDRAYEQYF. The CDR3 DNA reads TGTGCCAGCAGTGAAGCCCGCGACAGGGCTTACGAGCAGTACTTC.